The following is a T cell receptor beta chain sequence with its context. Authors' analysis steps: Amplification of reference gene primers provided the estimated nucleated cell counts. The protocol was immunoSEQ multiplex PCR, while the TCRdb copy is restricted to in-frame clones and leaves out a portion. That table supplies the V and J calls and clone size; D and trimming were determined from the DNA. The top ten clones hold 0.95% to 1.5% of a sample with some 170,000 clones, roughly 87% of them seen once. All enrollees were roughly 18 to 90 years old and from 24 US areas. Germline-derived CDR1 and CDR2 are SGDLS and YYNGEE. The CDR3 length is 15 residues. Trimming took 1 base from V and 4 from J, leaving 9 bases between them. This sample is drawn from a study of blood T cell repertoires in COVID-19. Study details: Samples representing acute and convalescent COVID-19 were sourced from the United States, Italy and Spain. T cells, B-cell-depleted T cells, or PBMCs provided the cDNA or gDNA that served as material.

Sequenced sample: PBMCs or T cells enriched from blood (not recorded which). The chain joins TRBV9 to TRBJ1-6, with unresolved D. This receptor was obtained from a human donor with acute COVID-19. The donor label of this sample is uncertain. CDR3: CASSVSQLYNSPLHF. The DNA for the CDR3 is TGTGCCAGCAGCGTATCACAGCTTTATAATTCACCCCTCCACTTT. Full variable domain (missing parts from reference TRBV9 and TRBJ1-6): DSGVTQTPKHLITATGQRVTLRCSPRSGDLSVYWYQQSLDQGLQFLIQYYNGEERAKGNILERFSAQQFPDLHSELNLSSLELGDSALYFCASSVSQLYNSPLHFGNGTRLTVT.